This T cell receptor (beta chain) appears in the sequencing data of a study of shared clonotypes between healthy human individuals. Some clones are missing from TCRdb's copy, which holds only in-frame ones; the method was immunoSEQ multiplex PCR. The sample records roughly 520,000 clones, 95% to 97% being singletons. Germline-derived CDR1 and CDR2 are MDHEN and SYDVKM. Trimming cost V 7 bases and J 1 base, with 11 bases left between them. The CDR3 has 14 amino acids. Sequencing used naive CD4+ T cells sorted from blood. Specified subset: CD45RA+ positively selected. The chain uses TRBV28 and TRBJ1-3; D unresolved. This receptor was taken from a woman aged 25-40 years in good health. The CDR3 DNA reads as TGTGCCAGCACGCCCGGAGTATCTGGAAACACCATATATTTT. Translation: CASTPGVSGNTIYF.